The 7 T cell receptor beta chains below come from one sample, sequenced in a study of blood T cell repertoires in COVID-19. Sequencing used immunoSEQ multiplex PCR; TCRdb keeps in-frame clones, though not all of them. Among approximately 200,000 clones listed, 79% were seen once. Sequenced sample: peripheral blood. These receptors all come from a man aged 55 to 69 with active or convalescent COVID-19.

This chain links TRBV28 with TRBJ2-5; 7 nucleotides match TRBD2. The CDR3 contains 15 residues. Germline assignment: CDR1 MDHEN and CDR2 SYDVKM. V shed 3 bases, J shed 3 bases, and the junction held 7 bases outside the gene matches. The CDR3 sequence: CASSFPRGGEETQYF. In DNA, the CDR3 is TGTGCCAGCAGTTTTCCCCGGGGAGGGGAAGAGACCCAGTACTTC.

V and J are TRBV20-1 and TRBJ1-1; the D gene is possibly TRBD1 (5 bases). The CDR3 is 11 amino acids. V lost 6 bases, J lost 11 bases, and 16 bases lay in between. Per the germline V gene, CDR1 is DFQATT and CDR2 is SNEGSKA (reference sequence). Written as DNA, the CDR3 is TGCAGTGCAGGAGGGGCGGGTACGGCTTTCTTT. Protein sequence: CSAGGAGTAFF.

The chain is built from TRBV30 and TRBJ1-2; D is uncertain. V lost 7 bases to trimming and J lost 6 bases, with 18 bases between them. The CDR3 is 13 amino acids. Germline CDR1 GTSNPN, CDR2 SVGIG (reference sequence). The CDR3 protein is CALKTKSWDGYTF. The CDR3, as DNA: TGTGCCTTAAAGACAAAAAGTTGGGATGGCTACACCTTC.

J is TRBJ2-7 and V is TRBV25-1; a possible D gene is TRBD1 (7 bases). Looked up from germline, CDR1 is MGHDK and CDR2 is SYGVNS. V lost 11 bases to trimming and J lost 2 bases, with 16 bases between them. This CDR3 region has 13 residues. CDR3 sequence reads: CASRGGGTYEQYF. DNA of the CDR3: TGTGCCTCCCGAGGGGGCGGGACCTACGAGCAGTACTTC.

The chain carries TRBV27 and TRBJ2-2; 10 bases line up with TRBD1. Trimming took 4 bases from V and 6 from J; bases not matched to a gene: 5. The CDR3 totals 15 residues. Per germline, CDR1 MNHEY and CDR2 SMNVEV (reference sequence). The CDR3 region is CASSYTTGGAGELFF. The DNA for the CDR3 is TGTGCCAGCAGTTATACGACAGGGGGCGCCGGGGAGCTGTTTTTT.

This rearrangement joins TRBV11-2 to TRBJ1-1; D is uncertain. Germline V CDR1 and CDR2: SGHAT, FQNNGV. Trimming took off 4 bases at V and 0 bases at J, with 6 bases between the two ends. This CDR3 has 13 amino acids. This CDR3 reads CASSSSVNTEAFF. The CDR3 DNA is TGTGCCAGCAGCTCCTCGGTGAACACTGAAGCTTTCTTT. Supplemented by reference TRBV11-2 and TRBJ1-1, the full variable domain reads EAGVAQSPRYKIIEKRQSVAFWCNPISGHATLYWYQQILGQGPKLLIQFQNNGVVDDSQLPKDRFSAERLKGVDSTLKIQPAKLEDSAVYLCASSSSVNTEAFFGQGTRLTVV.

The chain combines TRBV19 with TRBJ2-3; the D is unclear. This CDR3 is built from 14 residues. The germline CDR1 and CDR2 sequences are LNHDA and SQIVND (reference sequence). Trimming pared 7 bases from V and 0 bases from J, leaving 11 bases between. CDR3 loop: CASTLLGSTDTQYF. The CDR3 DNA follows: TGTGCCAGTACCCTCCTCGGGAGCACAGATACGCAGTATTTT.